This record looks at one T cell receptor beta chain sequence and its context. This clone was picked up a small number of times. Its target antigen remains unknown. No per-base quality is available; no much larger clone lies one base away. The data derive from a study of beta chain features in type 1 diabetes (dated by TCRdb to 2017 to 2018). For context, the study as a whole: No differences in mean age, gender distribution, total cell number or subset yield were found between patients and healthy donors. A total of about 110 million sorted cells were examined across all samples, and the number of cells per subset was strongly correlated with RNA yield. In the study, TCRB repertoires of sorted circulating CD4+ T cell subsets from recently diagnosed type 1 diabetes patients were compared with those of matched healthy donors. Regulatory and stem cell-like memory subsets were obtained from only 8 patients and roughly 8 healthy donors, while naive and central memory subsets were obtained from all 30 or so donors.

Reading the germline V gene gives CDR1 KGHSH and CDR2 LQKENI. Cut back by 2 bases and 8 bases, the V and J ends lie 15 bases apart. From cysteine to phenylalanine, the CDR3 is 15 amino acids long. Only CDR3 DNA is held: 45 bases, read in frame from base 1. The entire isolated RNA was reverse transcribed using the High Capacity cDNA Reverse Transcription Kit, and thus expressed TCRB transcripts were sequenced. Naive, central memory and regulatory T cell samples underwent deep immunoSEQ sequencing, averaging roughly 3.3 million total reads per sample. Sorted cells were lysed in RLT buffer, and RNA was extracted using DNase-treated RNeasy Micro or Mini kits according to cell number. Each cell subset was processed separately to prevent cross-contamination, with patient and healthy donor samples processed together. Using the immunoSEQ multiplex PCR, TCRB sequences were amplified from cDNA into 87-bp fragments spanning the CDR3 region. Sequencing of the amplicons was done on the Illumina HiSeq platform. Turning to the authors' computational methods: PCR bias was computationally corrected using synthetic template baselines, reads within Hamming distance 2 were collapsed, and singletons that could not be merged were discarded. By aligning reads against IMGT, V, D and J genes, CDR3 length, and insertions or deletions at six rearrangement sites were assigned. Clonotype counts were normalized to sorted cell number within each subset before computing true diversity and Gini coefficients with the tcR R package. The overlap coefficient, calculated on TCRB nucleotide sequences, was used to quantify repertoire sharing. Out-of-frame TCRB sequences from naive cells were analyzed as a proxy for the pre-selection repertoire. In TCRdb, the immuneACCESS table is reduced to in-frame sequences with V and J assigned. These tables do not hold every clone; where another copy was compared, an unresolved V gene accounts for under half, and the others remain unexplained. That table supplies the V and J calls and clone size; D and trimming were determined from the DNA. This sample has about 740,000 clones in its table, and under 15% of those were observed once. Jointly, the top ten make up roughly 0.022% of the sample.

Results and caveats for the whole study, not just this receptor: PCR may preferentially amplify shorter templates, but because patient and control samples were amplified and corrected together, any resulting skew would affect both groups equally. Naive, central memory and regulatory TCRB repertoires appeared to be more alike among patients than among healthy donors. A moderate but significant shortening of TCRB CDR3 length was observed in type 1 diabetes patients in all four CD4+ subsets. HLA sub-analyses involved small numbers of individuals, so any influence of HLA type on TCRB rearrangement remained unresolved. Because cDNA rather than genomic DNA was sequenced, highly expressing activated cells could have been over-represented, although no difference in activation and CD3 levels was found between groups. At VDJ recombination sites, patients with type 1 diabetes made fewer insertions and deleted more nucleotides, a pattern implying thymic rearrangement abnormalities.

From each donor, a single peripheral blood sample of roughly 0.11 L on average was drawn into heparinised tubes. A BD FACSAria II was used to sort naive, central memory, regulatory and stem cell-like memory CD4+ T cells with a panel that included CD45RO, CCR7, CD25, CD127, CD95 and CD27. Purity was above 95% for every sorted population. PBMCs were isolated immediately by Lymphoprep density gradient centrifugation and stained directly without culture. Samples were stained and sorted in pairs, with one healthy donor and one patient per experiment, so that batch effects were minimized. Here the chain combines TRBV18 and TRBJ1-4; TRBD1 is a weak D gene call, 6 bases matching. The clonotype originates from a man between 18 and 29 years old with type 1 diabetes. Sample: naive CD4+ T cells from blood. The cell subset or site label on this specimen signifies: true naive CD4+ T cells. The DNA reads as follows: TGTGCCAGCTCACCAGCTCAGGGACATGGAGAAAAACTGTTTTTT. This sequence encodes CASSPAQGHGEKLFF.